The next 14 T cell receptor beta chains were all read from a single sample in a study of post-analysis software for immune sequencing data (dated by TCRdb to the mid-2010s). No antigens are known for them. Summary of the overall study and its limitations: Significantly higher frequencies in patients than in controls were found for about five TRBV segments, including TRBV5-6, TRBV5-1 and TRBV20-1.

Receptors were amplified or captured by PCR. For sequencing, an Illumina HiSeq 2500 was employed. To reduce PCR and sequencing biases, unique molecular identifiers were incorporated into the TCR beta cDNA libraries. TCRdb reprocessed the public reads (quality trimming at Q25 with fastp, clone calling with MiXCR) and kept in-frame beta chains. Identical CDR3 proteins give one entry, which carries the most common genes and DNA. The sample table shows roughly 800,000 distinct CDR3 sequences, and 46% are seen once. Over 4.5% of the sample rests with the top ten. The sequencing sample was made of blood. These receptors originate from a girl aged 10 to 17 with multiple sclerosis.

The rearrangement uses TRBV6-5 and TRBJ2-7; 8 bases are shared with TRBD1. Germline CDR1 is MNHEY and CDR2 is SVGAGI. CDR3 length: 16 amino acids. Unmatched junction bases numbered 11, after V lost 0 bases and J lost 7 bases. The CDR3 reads CASSYSDVATGVEQYF. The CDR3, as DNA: TGTGCCAGCAGTTACTCGGACGTCGCGACAGGGGTAGAGCAGTACTTC.

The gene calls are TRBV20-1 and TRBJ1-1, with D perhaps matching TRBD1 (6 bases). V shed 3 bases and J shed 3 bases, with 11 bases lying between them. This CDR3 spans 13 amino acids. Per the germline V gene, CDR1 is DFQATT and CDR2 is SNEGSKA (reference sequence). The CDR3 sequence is CSASGGRDTEAFF. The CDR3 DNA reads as TGCAGTGCTAGTGGGGGCCGAGACACTGAAGCTTTCTTT.

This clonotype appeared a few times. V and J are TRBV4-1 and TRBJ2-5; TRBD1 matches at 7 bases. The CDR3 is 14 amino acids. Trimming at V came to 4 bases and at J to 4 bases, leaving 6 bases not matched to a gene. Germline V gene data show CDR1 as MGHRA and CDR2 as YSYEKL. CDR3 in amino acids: CASSLTGDAETQYF. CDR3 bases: TGCGCCAGCAGCCTCACAGGGGATGCAGAGACCCAGTACTTC.

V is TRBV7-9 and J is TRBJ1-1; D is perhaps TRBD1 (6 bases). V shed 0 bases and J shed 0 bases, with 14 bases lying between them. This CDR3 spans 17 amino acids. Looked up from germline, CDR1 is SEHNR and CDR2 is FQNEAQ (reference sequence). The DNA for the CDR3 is TGTGCCAGCAGCTTAGCGGGACAAAGGCGGGTGAACACTGAAGCTTTCTTT. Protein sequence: CASSLAGQRRVNTEAFF.

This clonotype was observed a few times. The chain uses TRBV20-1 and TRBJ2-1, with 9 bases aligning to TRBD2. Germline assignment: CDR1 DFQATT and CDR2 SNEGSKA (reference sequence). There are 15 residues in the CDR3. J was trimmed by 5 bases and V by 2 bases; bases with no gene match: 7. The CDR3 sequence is CSARSSSGAHNEQFF. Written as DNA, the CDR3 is TGCAGTGCTAGATCGTCTAGCGGGGCCCACAATGAGCAGTTCTTC.

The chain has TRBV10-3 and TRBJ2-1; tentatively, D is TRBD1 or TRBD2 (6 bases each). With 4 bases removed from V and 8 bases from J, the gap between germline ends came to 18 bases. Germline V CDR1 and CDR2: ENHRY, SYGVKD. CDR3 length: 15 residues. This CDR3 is CAISGLAPGGDEQFF. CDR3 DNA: TGTGCCATCAGTGGGCTAGCCCCCGGGGGCGATGAGCAGTTCTTC.

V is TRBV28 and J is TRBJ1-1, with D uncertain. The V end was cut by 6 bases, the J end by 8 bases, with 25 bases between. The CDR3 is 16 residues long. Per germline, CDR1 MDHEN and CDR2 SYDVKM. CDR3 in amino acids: CASSPPGGWGLGEAFF. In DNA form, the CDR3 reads TGTGCCAGCAGCCCCCCCGGCGGTTGGGGTTTAGGAGAAGCTTTCTTT.

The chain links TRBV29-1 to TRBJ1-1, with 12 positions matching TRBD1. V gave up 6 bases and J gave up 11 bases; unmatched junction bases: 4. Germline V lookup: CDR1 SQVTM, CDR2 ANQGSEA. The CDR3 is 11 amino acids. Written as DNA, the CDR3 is TGCAGCGTCGGGACAGGGGGCTCGGCTTTCTTT. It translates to CSVGTGGSAFF.

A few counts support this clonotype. The CDR3 spells CASSATGGKNIQYF. CDR3 in DNA: TGTGCCAGCAGTGCAACAGGGGGCAAAAACATTCAGTACTTC. The chain combines TRBV12-3 or TRBV12-4 with TRBJ2-4, with 8 bases identical to TRBD1. Trimming removed 5 bases from V and 3 bases from J; junction bases left unmatched: 3. This CDR3 region has 14 residues.

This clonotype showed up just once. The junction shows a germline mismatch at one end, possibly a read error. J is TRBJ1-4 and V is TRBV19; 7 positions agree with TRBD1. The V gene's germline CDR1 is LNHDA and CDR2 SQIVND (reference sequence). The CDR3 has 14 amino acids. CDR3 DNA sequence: TGTGCCAGTAGCCGGGGACAGAATAATGAAAGACTGTTTTTT. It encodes CASSRGQNNERLFF.

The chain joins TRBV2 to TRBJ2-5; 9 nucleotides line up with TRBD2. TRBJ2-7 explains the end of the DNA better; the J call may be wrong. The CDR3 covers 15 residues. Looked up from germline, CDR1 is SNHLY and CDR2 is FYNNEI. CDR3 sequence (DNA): TGTGCCAGCAGTCAGCGGGAGGACCGCCTTAACGAGCAGTACTTC. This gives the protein CASSQREDRLNEQYF.

The CDR3 sequence: CASSLRQGFGDTQYF. The CDR3 region has the DNA TGTGCCAGCAGCCTCAGACAGGGGTTTGGAGATACGCAGTATTTT. This rearrangement joins TRBV7-2 to TRBJ2-3; the match to TRBD1 covers 8 bases. Germline-derived CDR1 and CDR2 are SGHTA and FQGNSA. This CDR3 contains 15 residues. Trimming removed 5 bases from V and 5 bases from J; junction bases left unmatched: 9.

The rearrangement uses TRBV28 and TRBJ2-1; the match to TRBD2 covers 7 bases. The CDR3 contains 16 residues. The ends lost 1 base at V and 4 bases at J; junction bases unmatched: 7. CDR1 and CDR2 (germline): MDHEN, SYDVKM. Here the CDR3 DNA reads TGTGCCAGCAGTTTATCCGGCGGGAGAGGATACAATGAGCAGTTCTTC. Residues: CASSLSGGRGYNEQFF.

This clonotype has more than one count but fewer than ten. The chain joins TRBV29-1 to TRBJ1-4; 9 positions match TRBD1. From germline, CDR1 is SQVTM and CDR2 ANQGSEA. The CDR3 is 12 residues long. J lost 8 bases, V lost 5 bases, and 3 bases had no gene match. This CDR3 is CSVTTGGEKLFF. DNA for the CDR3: TGCAGCGTTACCACAGGGGGCGAAAAACTGTTTTTT.